These T cell receptor beta chains were read from a single sample in a study of shared clonotypes between healthy human individuals. The method was immunoSEQ multiplex PCR; TCRdb's version includes in-frame clones alone and lacks a portion of them. The top ten clones hold approximately 0.1% of a sample with some 600,000 clones, approximately 96% of them seen once. Sequencing used naive CD8+ T cells sorted from blood. These receptors all come from a young woman in good health. Each CDR3 is given with its conserved first and last residue. The D gene is left open where the match is weak. Where a row states a size, it is once, few, many or the class of an expanded clone; other rows omit it.

clone size,D gene,V gene,J gene,CDR3 protein,CDR3 DNA
NA,TRBD1,TRBV11-2,TRBJ1-3,CASRLRGPGNTIYF,TGTGCCAGCAGATTAAGGGGGCCAGGAAACACCATATATTTT
NA,TRBD1,TRBV7-9,TRBJ2-7,CASSLAGQGPNEQYF,TGTGCCAGCAGCTTAGCTGGACAGGGGCCCAACGAGCAGTACTTC
NA,NA,TRBV19,TRBJ2-7,CASSIVAGREQYF,TGTGCCAGTAGTATAGTGGCAGGGCGCGAGCAGTACTTC
NA,NA,TRBV28,TRBJ2-7,CASSPDGLSYEQYF,TGTGCCAGCAGTCCGGACGGACTCTCCTACGAGCAGTACTTC
NA,TRBD1,TRBV19,TRBJ2-7,CASSMDRVTYEQYF,TGTGCCAGTAGTATGGACAGGGTAACCTACGAGCAGTACTTC
once,NA,TRBV18,TRBJ1-3,CASSPSKGAGYTIYF,TGTGCCAGCTCACCTTCCAAAGGTGCTGGATACACCATATATTTT
NA,TRBD1,TRBV27,TRBJ1-1,CASRTGAIPTTFF,TGTGCCTCACGTACAGGGGCCATCCCGACGACTTTCTTT
NA,TRBD1,TRBV7-2,TRBJ2-3,CASSARDRNTDTQYF,TGTGCCAGCAGCGCCCGGGACAGAAACACAGATACGCAGTATTTT
NA,NA,TRBV15,TRBJ1-1,CATSREDLPAFF,TGTGCCACCAGCAGAGAAGATCTTCCTGCTTTCTTT
NA,TRBD2,TRBV28,TRBJ2-3,CASSFAGASTDTQYF,TGTGCCAGCAGTTTCGCGGGAGCGAGCACAGATACGCAGTATTTT
NA,NA,TRBV28,TRBJ1-3,CASSENPGYGNTIYF,TGTGCCAGCAGTGAAAATCCCGGGTACGGAAACACCATATATTTT
NA,TRBD2,TRBV28,TRBJ2-7,CASNPGLGAYEQYF,TGTGCCAGCAATCCGGGACTAGGAGCCTACGAGCAGTACTTC
once,NA,TRBV9,TRBJ2-1,CASSEHGSYNEQFF,TGTGCCAGCAGCGAACACGGCTCCTACAATGAGCAGTTCTTC
NA,NA,TRBV6-5,TRBJ2-2,CASSPGLNTGELFF,TGTGCCAGCAGCCCGGGATTGAACACCGGGGAGCTGTTTTTT
NA,NA,TRBV10-1,TRBJ2-7,CASCGGGLTPYEQYF,TGCGCCAGCTGTGGGGGCGGACTAACACCCTACGAGCAGTACTTC
NA,NA,TRBV4-1,TRBJ1-2,CASSQAQGNYGYTF,TGCGCCAGCAGCCAAGCTCAGGGGAACTATGGCTACACCTTC
NA,NA,TRBV19,TRBJ2-7,CASSPRDKSYEQYF,TGTGCCAGTAGTCCCCGGGACAAATCCTACGAGCAGTACTTC
once,NA,TRBV9,TRBJ2-3,CASSGLDTQYF,TGTGCCAGCAGCGGGCTGGATACGCAGTATTTT
NA,TRBD2,TRBV15,TRBJ2-3,CATSRSHYEIAGRTDTQYF,TGTGCCACCAGCAGATCCCATTATGAAATAGCGGGACGCACAGATACGCAGTATTTT
NA,TRBD2,TRBV27,TRBJ2-1,CASSLSGGFNEQFF,TGTGCCAGCAGTTTATCGGGGGGGTTCAATGAGCAGTTCTTC
NA,NA,TRBV7-9,TRBJ2-3,CASSLKRDPGDTQYF,TGTGCCAGCAGCTTAAAAAGGGACCCAGGAGATACGCAGTATTTT
NA,NA,TRBV6-6,TRBJ2-7,CASGEQYF,TGTGCCAGCGGCGAGCAGTACTTC
NA,TRBD2,TRBV28,TRBJ2-7,CASSGFREEAEQYF,TGTGCCAGCAGCGGATTCCGGGAGGAAGCCGAGCAGTACTTC
few,NA,TRBV27,TRBJ2-7,CASKFGTGYEQYF,TGTGCCAGCAAATTCGGGACGGGCTACGAGCAGTACTTC
NA,NA,TRBV28,TRBJ2-7,CASSRARGNSYEQYF,TGTGCCAGCAGTCGGGCTCGGGGGAACTCCTACGAGCAGTACTTC
NA,TRBD2,TRBV29-1,TRBJ2-5,CSVTGLAGGETQYF,TGCAGCGTGACGGGACTAGCGGGAGGGGAGACCCAGTACTTC
once,TRBD2,TRBV15,TRBJ2-2,CATSPGLAGGLRTGELFF,TGTGCCACCAGCCCCGGACTAGCGGGAGGGCTGCGCACCGGGGAGCTGTTTTTT
NA,TRBD1,TRBV7-9,TRBJ2-6,CASSPRDSIRSSGANVLTF,TGTGCCAGCAGCCCCCGGGACAGCATAAGGAGCTCTGGGGCCAACGTCCTGACTTTC
NA,NA,TRBV7-9,TRBJ2-7,CASSHDSTRYEQYF,TGTGCCAGCAGCCACGACTCCACGCGCTACGAGCAGTACTTC
NA,TRBD1,TRBV28,TRBJ2-3,CASSTPRVLGLDRGLTDTQYF,TGTGCCAGCAGTACCCCCCGAGTTTTGGGACTCGACAGGGGCCTCACAGATACGCAGTATTTT
NA,NA,TRBV19,TRBJ2-3,CASSTPWTDTQYF,TGTGCCAGTAGTACCCCCTGGACAGATACGCAGTATTTT